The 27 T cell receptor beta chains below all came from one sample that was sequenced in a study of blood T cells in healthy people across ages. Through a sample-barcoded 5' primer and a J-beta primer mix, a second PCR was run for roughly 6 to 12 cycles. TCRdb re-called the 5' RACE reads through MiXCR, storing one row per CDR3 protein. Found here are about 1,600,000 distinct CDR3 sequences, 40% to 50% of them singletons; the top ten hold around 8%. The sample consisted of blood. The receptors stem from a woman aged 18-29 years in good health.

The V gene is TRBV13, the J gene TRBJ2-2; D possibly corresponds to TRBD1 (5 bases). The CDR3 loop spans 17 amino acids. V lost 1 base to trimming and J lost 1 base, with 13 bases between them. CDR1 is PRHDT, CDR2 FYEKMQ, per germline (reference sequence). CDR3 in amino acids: CASSLEFQGVNTGELFF. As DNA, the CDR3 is TGTGCCAGCAGCTTAGAGTTCCAGGGCGTGAACACCGGGGAGCTGTTTTTT.

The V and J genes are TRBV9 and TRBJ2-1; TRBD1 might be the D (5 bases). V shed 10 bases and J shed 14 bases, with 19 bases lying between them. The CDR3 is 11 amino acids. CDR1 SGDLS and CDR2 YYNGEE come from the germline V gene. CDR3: CAGTGGGREFF. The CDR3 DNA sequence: TGTGCCGGCACAGGCGGCGGTAGGGAGTTCTTC.

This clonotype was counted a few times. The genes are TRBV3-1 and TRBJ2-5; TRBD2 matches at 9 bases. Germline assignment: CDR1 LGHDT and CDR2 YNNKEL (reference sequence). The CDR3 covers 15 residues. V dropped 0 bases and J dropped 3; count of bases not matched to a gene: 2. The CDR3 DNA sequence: TGTGCCAGCAGCCAAGATTCTAGCGGGAAAGAGACCCAGTACTTC. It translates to CASSQDSSGKETQYF.

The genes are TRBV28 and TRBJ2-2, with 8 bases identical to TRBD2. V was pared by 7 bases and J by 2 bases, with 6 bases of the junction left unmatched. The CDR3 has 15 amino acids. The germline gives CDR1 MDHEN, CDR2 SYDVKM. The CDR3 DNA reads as TGTGCCAGCACCCTGGGACTAGACAACACCGGGGAGCTGTTTTTT. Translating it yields CASTLGLDNTGELFF. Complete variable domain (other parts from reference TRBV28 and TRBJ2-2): DVKVTQSSRYLVKRTGEKVFLECVQDMDHENMFWYRQDPGLGLRLIYFSYDVKMKEKGDIPEGYSVSREKKERFSLILESASTNQTSMYLCASTLGLDNTGELFFGEGSRLTVL.

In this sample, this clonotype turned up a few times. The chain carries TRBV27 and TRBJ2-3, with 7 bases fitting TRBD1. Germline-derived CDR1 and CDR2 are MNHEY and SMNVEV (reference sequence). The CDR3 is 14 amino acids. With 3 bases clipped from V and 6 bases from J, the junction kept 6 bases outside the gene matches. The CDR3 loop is CASSFRQGFDTQYF. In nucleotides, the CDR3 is TGTGCCAGCAGTTTCAGACAGGGTTTCGATACGCAGTATTTT.

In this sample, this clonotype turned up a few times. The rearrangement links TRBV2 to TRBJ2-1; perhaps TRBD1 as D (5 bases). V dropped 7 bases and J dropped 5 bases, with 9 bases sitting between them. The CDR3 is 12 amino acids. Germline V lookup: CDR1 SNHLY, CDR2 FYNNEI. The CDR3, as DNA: TGTGCCAGCATGACAGAGCACAATGAGCAGTTCTTC. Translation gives CASMTEHNEQFF.

CDR3 DNA sequence: TGCGCCAGCAGCTCAAACGAACTAGCGGGTATCCCCTACAATGAGCAGTACTTC. Translated, it gives CASSSNELAGIPYNEQYF. This sequence joins TRBV5-1 and TRBJ2-1; 9 bases fit TRBD2. Gene TRBJ2-7 matches the end of the DNA better, so the J call may be wrong. Germline V gives CDR1 SGHRS, CDR2 YFSETQ. The CDR3 is made up of 18 amino acids.

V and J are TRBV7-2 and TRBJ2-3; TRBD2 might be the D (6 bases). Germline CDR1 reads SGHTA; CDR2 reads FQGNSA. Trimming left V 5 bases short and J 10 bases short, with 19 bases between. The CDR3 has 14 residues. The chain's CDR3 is CASSPGVGIRAQYF. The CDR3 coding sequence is TGTGCCAGCAGCCCGGGGGTGGGAATTCGTGCGCAGTATTTT.

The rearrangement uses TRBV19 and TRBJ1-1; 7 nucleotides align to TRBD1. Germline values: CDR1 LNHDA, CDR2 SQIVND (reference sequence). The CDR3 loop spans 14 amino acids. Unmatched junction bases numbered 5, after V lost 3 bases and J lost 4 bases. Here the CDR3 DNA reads TGTGCCAGTAGTATTCGGCAGGGGGGCACTGAAGCTTTCTTT. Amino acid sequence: CASSIRQGGTEAFF.

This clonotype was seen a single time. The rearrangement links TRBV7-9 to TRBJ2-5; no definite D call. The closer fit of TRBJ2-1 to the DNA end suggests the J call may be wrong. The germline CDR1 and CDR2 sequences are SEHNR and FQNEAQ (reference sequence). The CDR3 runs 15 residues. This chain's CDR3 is CASSLNYYAQETQFF. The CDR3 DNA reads TGTGCCAGCAGCTTGAACTACTATGCTCAAGAGACCCAGTTCTTC.

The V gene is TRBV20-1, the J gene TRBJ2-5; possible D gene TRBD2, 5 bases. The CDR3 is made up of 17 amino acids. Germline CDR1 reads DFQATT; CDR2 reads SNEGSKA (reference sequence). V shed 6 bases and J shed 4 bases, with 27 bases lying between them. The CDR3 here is CSAQDASLRVLSETQYF. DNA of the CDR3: TGCAGTGCCCAGGACGCGTCTTTGAGGGTCCTGTCAGAGACCCAGTACTTC.

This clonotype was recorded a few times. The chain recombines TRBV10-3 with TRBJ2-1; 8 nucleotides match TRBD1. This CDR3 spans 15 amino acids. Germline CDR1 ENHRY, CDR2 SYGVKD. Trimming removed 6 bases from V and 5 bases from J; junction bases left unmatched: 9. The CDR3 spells CAIRLDREVHNEQFF. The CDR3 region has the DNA TGTGCCATCAGACTGGACAGGGAAGTTCACAATGAGCAGTTCTTC.

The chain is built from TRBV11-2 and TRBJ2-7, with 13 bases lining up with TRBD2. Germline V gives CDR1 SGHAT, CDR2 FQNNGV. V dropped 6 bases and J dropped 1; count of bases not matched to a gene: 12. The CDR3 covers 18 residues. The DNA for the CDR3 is TGTGCCAGCAGTTTCCTTCGGACTAGCGGGAGTAGATCCTACGAGCAGTACTTC. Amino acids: CASSFLRTSGSRSYEQYF. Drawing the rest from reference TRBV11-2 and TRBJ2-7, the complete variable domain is EAGVAQSPRYKIIEKRQSVAFWCNPISGHATLYWYQQILGQGPKLLIQFQNNGVVDDSQLPKDRFSAERLKGVDSTLKIQPAKLEDSAVYLCASSFLRTSGSRSYEQYFGPGTRLTVT.

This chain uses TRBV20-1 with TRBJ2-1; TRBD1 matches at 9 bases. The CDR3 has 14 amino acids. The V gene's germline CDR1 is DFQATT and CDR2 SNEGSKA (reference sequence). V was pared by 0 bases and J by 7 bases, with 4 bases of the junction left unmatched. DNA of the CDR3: TGCAGTGCTAGAGATCCGGACAGGGGAAATGAGCAGTTCTTC. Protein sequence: CSARDPDRGNEQFF.

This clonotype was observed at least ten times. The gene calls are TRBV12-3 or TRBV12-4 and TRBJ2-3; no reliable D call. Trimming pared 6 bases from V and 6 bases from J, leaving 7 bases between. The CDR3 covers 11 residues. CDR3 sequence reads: CASRHMDTQYF. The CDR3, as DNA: TGTGCCAGCAGGCATATGGATACGCAGTATTTT.

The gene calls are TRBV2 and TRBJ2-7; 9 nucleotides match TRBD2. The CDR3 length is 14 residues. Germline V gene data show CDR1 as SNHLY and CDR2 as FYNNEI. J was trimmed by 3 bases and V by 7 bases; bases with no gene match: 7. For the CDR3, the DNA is TGTGCCAGCAACCCGAGCGGGAGGATCTACGAGCAGTACTTC. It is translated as CASNPSGRIYEQYF.

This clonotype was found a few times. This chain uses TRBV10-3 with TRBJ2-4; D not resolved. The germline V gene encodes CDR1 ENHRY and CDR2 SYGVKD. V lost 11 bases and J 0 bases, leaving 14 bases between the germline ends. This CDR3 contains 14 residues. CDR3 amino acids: CAASADLAKNIQYF. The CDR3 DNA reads TGTGCCGCCAGCGCAGATCTAGCCAAAAACATTCAGTACTTC.

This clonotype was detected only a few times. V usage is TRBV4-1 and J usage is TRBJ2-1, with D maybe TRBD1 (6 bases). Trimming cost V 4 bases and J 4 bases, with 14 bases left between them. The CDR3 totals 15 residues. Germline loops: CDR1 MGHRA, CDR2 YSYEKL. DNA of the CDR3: TGCGCCAGCAGCCCTGCAGGACAGAGTTACAATGAGCAGTTCTTC. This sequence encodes CASSPAGQSYNEQFF.

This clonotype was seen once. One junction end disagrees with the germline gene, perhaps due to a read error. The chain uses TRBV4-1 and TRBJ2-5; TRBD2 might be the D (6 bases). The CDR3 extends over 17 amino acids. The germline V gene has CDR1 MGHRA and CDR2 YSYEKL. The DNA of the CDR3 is TGCGCCAGCAGTCAAGATAGTGCGGGGTTGTCCCCCAATGAGCAGTACTTC. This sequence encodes CASSQDSAGLSPNEQYF.

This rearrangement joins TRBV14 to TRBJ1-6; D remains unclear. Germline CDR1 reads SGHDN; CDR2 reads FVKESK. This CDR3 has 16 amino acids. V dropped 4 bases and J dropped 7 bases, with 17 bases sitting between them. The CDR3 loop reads CASSLWTPARNSPLHF. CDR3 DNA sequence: TGTGCCAGCAGCCTCTGGACTCCAGCTAGAAATTCACCCCTCCACTTT.

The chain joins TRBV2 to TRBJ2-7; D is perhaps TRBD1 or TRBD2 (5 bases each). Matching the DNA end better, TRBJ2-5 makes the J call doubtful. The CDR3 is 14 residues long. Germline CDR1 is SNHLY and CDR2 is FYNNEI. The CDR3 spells CASSDLQGDETQYF. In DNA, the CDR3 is TGTGCCAGCAGCGATCTCCAAGGGGACGAGACCCAGTACTTC.

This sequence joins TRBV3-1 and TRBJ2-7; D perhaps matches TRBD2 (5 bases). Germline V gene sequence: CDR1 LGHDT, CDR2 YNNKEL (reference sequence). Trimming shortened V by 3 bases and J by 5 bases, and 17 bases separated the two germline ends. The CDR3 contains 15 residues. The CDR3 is CASSQEFRSGDEQYF. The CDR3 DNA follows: TGTGCCAGCAGCCAGGAATTCCGAAGCGGCGACGAGCAGTACTTC.

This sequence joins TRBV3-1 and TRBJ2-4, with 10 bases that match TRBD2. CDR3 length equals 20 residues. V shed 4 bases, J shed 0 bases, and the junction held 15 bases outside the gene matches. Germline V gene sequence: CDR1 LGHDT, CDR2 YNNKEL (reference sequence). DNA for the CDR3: TGTGCCAGCAGCCGCCGGACTAGCGGCTCGTCACCTAGAGCCAAAAACATTCAGTACTTC. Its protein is CASSRRTSGSSPRAKNIQYF.

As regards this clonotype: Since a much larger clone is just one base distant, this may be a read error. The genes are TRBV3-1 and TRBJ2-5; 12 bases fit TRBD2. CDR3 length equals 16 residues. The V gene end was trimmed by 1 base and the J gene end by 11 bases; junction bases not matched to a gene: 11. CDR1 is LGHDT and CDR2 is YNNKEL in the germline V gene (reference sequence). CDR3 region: CASSQGPSGRADEQYF. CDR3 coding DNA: TGTGCCAGCAGCCAAGGTCCTAGCGGGAGGGCCGATGAGCAGTACTTC.

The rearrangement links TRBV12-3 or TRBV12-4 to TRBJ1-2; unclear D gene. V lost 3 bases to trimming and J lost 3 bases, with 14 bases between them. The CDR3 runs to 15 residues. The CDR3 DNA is TGTGCCAGCAGTTTGGGTCTACCCGTCGACTATGGCTACACCTTC. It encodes CASSLGLPVDYGYTF.

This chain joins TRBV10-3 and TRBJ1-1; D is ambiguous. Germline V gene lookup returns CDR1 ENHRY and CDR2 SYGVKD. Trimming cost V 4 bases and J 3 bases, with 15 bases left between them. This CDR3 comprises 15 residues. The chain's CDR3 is CAISVRTGGDTEAFF. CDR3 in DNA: TGTGCCATCAGTGTACGGACGGGAGGAGACACTGAAGCTTTCTTT.

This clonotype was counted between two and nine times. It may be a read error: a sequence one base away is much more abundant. In DNA, the CDR3 is TGTGCCATCAGTGAGGCGAAACAGGGGTATGGTGGCTACACCTTC. This translates into CAISEAKQGYGGYTF. The V call is TRBV10-3, the J call TRBJ1-2; TRBD1 matches 7 bases. This CDR3 spans 15 amino acids. CDR1 and CDR2 from the germline V gene are ENHRY and SYGVKD. V lost 2 bases, J lost 7 bases, and 10 bases stayed unmatched.